This T cell receptor (beta chain) was sequenced for a study of beta chain features in type 1 diabetes. Notes on the study in general: Among all four CD4+ subsets, Type 1 diabetes patients had TCRB CDR3s that were moderately but significantly shorter.

The entirety of the isolated RNA underwent reverse transcription, so expressed TCRB transcripts were sequenced. Assay used: immunoSEQ multiplex PCR; TCRdb lists only in-frame clones, some missing. The top ten hold less than 0.025% of the sample, which has about 700,000 clones, roughly 13% seen once. In regard to this clone: What it recognizes is unknown.

Germline lookup yields CDR1 SGHNT and CDR2 YENEEA. Unmatched junction bases numbered 9, after V lost 5 bases and J lost 5 bases. The CDR3 is 15 amino acids. The specimen was naive CD4+ T cells from blood. The rearrangement uses TRBV11-3 and TRBJ2-3; 8 bases are shared with TRBD2. This TCR came from a man between 18 and 29 years old with type 1 diabetes. The CDR3 nucleotides are TGTGCCAGCAGCCCCAGAGGGCTAGCGGGAGATACGCAGTATTTT. It translates to CASSPRGLAGDTQYF.